The entry below gives a single TCR beta chain sequence along with its context. Its antigen is unidentified. The sample belongs to a study of somatic mutations in cytotoxic T cells in rheumatoid arthritis. About the research overall: Selected populations of V beta antibody-stained T cells underwent flow sorting at nearly 100% purity; these encompassed V beta1+ cells subjected to TCRB sequencing.

Regarding the study as a whole: No correction for multiple comparisons was applied to the slight TRBV07 underrepresentation in rheumatoid arthritis patients. Statistically, CD8+ T-cell clonality was not significantly distinct between individuals with rheumatoid arthritis and age-matched healthy controls.

V trimming: 5 bases; J trimming: 7 bases; junction bases outside the gene matches: 12. The germline gives CDR1 LNHDA, CDR2 SQIVND (reference sequence). The CDR3 is 15 residues long. Per the original methods: Patient CD8+ clones bigger than 1% seldom lined up with published virus-specific TCRB sequences. TCRdb keeps only in-frame clones here, not all; method: immunoSEQ multiplex PCR. V, J and clone size derive from that table, while D and trimming were established from the DNA sequence. The sample carries approximately 20,000 clones, around 81% recorded once. The chain employs TRBV19 and TRBJ2-7, with TRBD1 matching over 9 bases. The sequence came from a man between 18 and 29 years old with rheumatoid arthritis. Sequencing input: CD8+ T cells sorted from blood. This CDR3 is CASSPRTGVAREQYF. CDR3 coding DNA: TGTGCCAGTAGTCCGAGGACAGGGGTAGCTCGAGAGCAGTACTTC. The full variable domain, in which reference TRBV19 and TRBJ2-7 provide the parts outside the CDR3, is DGGITQSPKYLFRKEGQNVTLSCEQNLNHDAMYWYRQDPGQGLRLIYYSQIVNDFQKGDIAEGYSVSREKKESFPLTVTSAQKNPTAFYLCASSPRTGVAREQYFGPGTRLTVT.